The T cell receptor beta chain described here comes from a study of blood T cell repertoires in COVID-19. Study as a whole: COVID-19 samples, acute and convalescent, were from the United States, Italy and Spain. T cells, B-cell-depleted T cells, or PBMCs supplied cDNA or gDNA.

V shed 4 bases and J 4 bases; nucleotides not matched to a gene: 5. Germline V gives CDR1 MNHEY, CDR2 SVGAGI. The CDR3 runs to 15 residues. Source study methods: Scientists estimated how many nucleated cells there were by amplifying reference gene primers. Some clones are missing from TCRdb's copy, which holds only in-frame ones; the method was immunoSEQ multiplex PCR. That table furnishes V, J and clone size, whereas the DNA furnished D and trimming. The table lists about 160,000 clones, roughly 82% of them singletons. The TCR was taken from a human donor with acute or convalescent COVID-19. The donor label of this sample is uncertain. V gene TRBV6-5 combines with J gene TRBJ1-3; TRBD1 matches 9 bases. Sequenced sample: peripheral blood. CDR3 amino acids: CASSLTGGSGNTIYF. The CDR3 coding sequence is TGTGCCAGCAGTTTGACAGGGGGTTCAGGAAACACCATATATTTT.